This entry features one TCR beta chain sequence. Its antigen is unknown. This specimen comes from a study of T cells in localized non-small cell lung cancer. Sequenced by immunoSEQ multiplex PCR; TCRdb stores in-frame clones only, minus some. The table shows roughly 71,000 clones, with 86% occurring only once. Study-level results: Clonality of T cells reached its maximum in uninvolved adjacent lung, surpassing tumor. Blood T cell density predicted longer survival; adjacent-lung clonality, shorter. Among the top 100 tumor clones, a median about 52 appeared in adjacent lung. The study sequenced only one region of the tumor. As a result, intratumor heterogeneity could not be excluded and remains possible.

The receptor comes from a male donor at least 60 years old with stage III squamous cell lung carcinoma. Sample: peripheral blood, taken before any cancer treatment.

The CDR3 DNA is TGTGCCATCTCACGGGGGTTCGGCACAGATACGCAGTATTTT. Translating it yields CAISRGFGTDTQYF. The chain couples TRBV11-2 to TRBJ2-3; a weak D match, TRBD2 (6 bases). CDR1 is SGHAT, CDR2 FQNNGV, per germline. Trimming cost V 10 bases and J 1 base, with 15 bases left between them. This CDR3 is built from 14 residues.